A single sample is the source of the 16 T cell receptor beta chains below, sequenced in a study of T cell repertoires in ileal Crohn's disease. TCRdb keeps only in-frame clones here, not all; method: immunoSEQ multiplex PCR. The data contain about 4,500 clones, under 85% of them seen just once; the ten biggest clones take up approximately 6.5%. Sample time point: inflamed ileum from the surgical specimen. Sample: ileal tissue. The receptor set was obtained from an adult with Crohn's disease.

This rearrangement joins TRBV25-1 to TRBJ2-2; D call uncertain. Trimming left V 2 bases short and J 7 bases short, with 5 bases between. There are 12 residues in the CDR3. Germline values: CDR1 MGHDK, CDR2 SYGVNS. For the CDR3, the DNA is TGTGCCAGCAGTGAAATTAGCGGGGAGCTGTTTTTT. Its protein product is CASSEISGELFF.

This clone was picked up a small number of times. The chain uses TRBV2 and TRBJ2-7; D unresolved. The V gene lost 7 bases and the J gene lost 4 bases, with 11 bases spanning the gap. The V gene's germline CDR1 is SNHLY and CDR2 FYNNEI. CDR3 length: 12 amino acids. CDR3 protein: CASKIDGYEQYF. The DNA for the CDR3 is TGTGCCAGCAAGATTGACGGGTACGAGCAGTACTTC.

This chain uses TRBV4-1 with TRBJ2-7, with unresolved D. The CDR3 consists of 13 residues. Trimming pared 3 bases from V and 4 bases from J, leaving 10 bases between. Germline V gene sequence: CDR1 MGHRA, CDR2 YSYEKL. The CDR3 reads CASSQKDNYEQYF. The CDR3 DNA reads TGCGCCAGCAGCCAGAAAGACAATTACGAGCAGTACTTC.

The chain couples TRBV18 to TRBJ2-2, with 10 bases identical to TRBD2. J was trimmed by 5 bases and V by 3 bases; bases with no gene match: 3. The CDR3 length is 15 residues. CDR1 and CDR2 (germline): KGHSH, LQKENI. Written as DNA, the CDR3 is TGTGCCAGCTCACCGGGGACTAGCGAGACCGGGGAGCTGTTTTTT. This encodes CASSPGTSETGELFF.

V is TRBV28 and J is TRBJ1-3; the D gene is possibly TRBD1 (6 bases). Between the trimmed V and J ends, which lost 10 bases and 2 bases, there was a span of 18 bases. The CDR3 loop spans 15 amino acids. Germline CDR1 and CDR2: MDHEN and SYDVKM. The DNA of the CDR3 is TGTGCCACCTTCCCTATGGGGGCCGCTGGAAACACCATATATTTT. Translating gives CATFPMGAAGNTIYF.

The CDR3 DNA reads TGTGCCAGCAGTGAGCGGACAGGGAGGGGTCTAGCCAAAAACATTCAGTACTTC. Its translation is CASSERTGRGLAKNIQYF. The chain is built from TRBV6-1 and TRBJ2-4, with D maybe TRBD1 (8 bases). V was trimmed by 3 bases and J by 0 bases, leaving 18 bases between them. CDR3 length: 18 amino acids. Germline loops: CDR1 MNHNS, CDR2 SASEGT.

The chain carries TRBV27 and TRBJ2-2; the D gene is possibly TRBD2 (5 bases). Per germline, CDR1 MNHEY and CDR2 SMNVEV (reference sequence). The CDR3 runs to 14 residues. V was clipped by 7 bases and J by 7 bases, with 16 bases between them. The CDR3 bases are TGTGCCAGCAATACGGGATTCGGAAACGGGGAGCTGTTTTTT. Encoded protein: CASNTGFGNGELFF.

The gene calls are TRBV6-5 and TRBJ1-5; TRBD1 matches 10 bases. Trimming cost V 7 bases and J 4 bases; bases outside gene matches: 7. The CDR3 is made up of 15 amino acids. Germline CDR1 reads MNHEY; CDR2 reads SVGAGI. CDR3 sequence (DNA): TGTGCCAGCACCGAGGGACAGGGGTTAAATCAGCCCCAGCATTTT. Its protein is CASTEGQGLNQPQHF.

J is TRBJ1-2 and V is TRBV14, with TRBD1 as a possible D gene (6 bases). This CDR3 has 16 residues. The V end was cut by 0 bases, the J end by 4 bases, with 15 bases between. The germline V gene encodes CDR1 SGHDN and CDR2 FVKESK. CDR3: CASSQDMTGTVYGYTF. As DNA, the CDR3 is TGTGCCAGCAGCCAAGATATGACAGGAACGGTCTATGGCTACACCTTC.

The V and J genes are TRBV5-4 and TRBJ2-1; TRBD1 matches 8 bases. J was trimmed by 10 bases and V by 3 bases; bases with no gene match: 12. CDR3 size: 15 residues. Germline V lookup: CDR1 SGHNT, CDR2 YYREEE (reference sequence). The CDR3 coding sequence is TGTGCCAGCAGCTCCGGGAGCAGGGGGCTAAGCGAGCAGTTCTTC. This encodes CASSSGSRGLSEQFF.

The chain is built from TRBV6-1 and TRBJ2-1, with 9 positions matching TRBD2. V lost 1 base to trimming and J lost 7 bases; unmatched junction nucleotides: 8. Germline values: CDR1 MNHNS, CDR2 SASEGT. The CDR3 runs 16 residues. In DNA form, the CDR3 reads TGTGCCAGCAGTGAAGTGAGGCGGGGGGGCCGTAATGAGCAGTTCTTC. Its translation: CASSEVRRGGRNEQFF.

V gene TRBV5-4 combines with J gene TRBJ1-2; the D is unclear. V was clipped by 3 bases and J by 7 bases, with 10 bases between them. This CDR3 is 12 amino acids long. Germline V gene lookup returns CDR1 SGHNT and CDR2 YYREEE (reference sequence). This CDR3 reads CASSYQDGGYTF. The DNA for the CDR3 is TGTGCCAGCAGCTACCAGGACGGTGGCTACACCTTC.

The chain couples TRBV19 to TRBJ2-2; 9 nucleotides align to TRBD1. The germline gives CDR1 LNHDA, CDR2 SQIVND (reference sequence). This CDR3 spans 16 amino acids. The V and J ends lost 10 bases and 6 bases, in that order; junction bases with no gene match: 15. The CDR3 DNA follows: TGTGCCACCGACACAGGGGGCGTCTTTAGAGCCGGGGAGCTGTTTTTT. Translation gives CATDTGGVFRAGELFF. The whole variable domain, filled in from reference TRBV19 and TRBJ2-2, reads DGGITQSPKYLFRKEGQNVTLSCEQNLNHDAMYWYRQDPGQGLRLIYYSQIVNDFQKGDIAEGYSVSREKKESFPLTVTSAQKNPTAFYLCATDTGGVFRAGELFFGEGSRLTVL.

The rearrangement joins TRBV7-2 to TRBJ2-3; the match to TRBD1 covers 7 bases. From germline, CDR1 is SGHTA and CDR2 FQGNSA. J was trimmed by 5 bases and V by 0 bases; bases with no gene match: 2. The CDR3 has 14 amino acids. CDR3 amino acids: CASSLAGGGDTQYF. CDR3 nucleotide sequence: TGTGCCAGCAGCTTAGCAGGGGGCGGAGATACGCAGTATTTT.

This clone has only one observation. The rearrangement uses TRBV27 and TRBJ1-2; 8 nucleotides match TRBD1. The CDR3 runs 13 residues. V dropped 4 bases and J dropped 8; count of bases not matched to a gene: 6. Germline assignment: CDR1 MNHEY and CDR2 SMNVEV (reference sequence). Written as DNA, the CDR3 is TGTGCCAGCAGTTACAGGGGGAGAGGGGGCTACACCTTC. Translated: CASSYRGRGGYTF.

This clone appeared once. This chain connects TRBV7-8 to TRBJ2-3; 7 bases map to TRBD2. Germline CDR1 SGHVS, CDR2 FQNEAQ. The CDR3 runs 18 residues. V was clipped by 2 bases and J by 3 bases; unmatched bases: 14. CDR3 in DNA: TGTGCCAGCAGCTTACGGGTCCCCGGGGCGGGAGCAACAGATACGCAGTATTTT. Translated, it gives CASSLRVPGAGATDTQYF.